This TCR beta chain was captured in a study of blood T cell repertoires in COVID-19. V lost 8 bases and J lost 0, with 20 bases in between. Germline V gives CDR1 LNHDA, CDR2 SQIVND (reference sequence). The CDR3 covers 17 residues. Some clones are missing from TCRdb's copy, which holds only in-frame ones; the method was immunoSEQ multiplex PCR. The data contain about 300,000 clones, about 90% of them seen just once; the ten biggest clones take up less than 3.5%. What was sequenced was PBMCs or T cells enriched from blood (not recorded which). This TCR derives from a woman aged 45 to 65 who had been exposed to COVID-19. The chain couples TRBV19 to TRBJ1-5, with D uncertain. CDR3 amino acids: CASGPSPGKYSNQPQHF. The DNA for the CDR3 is TGTGCCAGTGGCCCCTCCCCCGGGAAGTATAGCAATCAGCCCCAGCATTTT.